A selection of T cell receptor beta chains follows, all from one sample in a study of T cells in Graves' hyperthyroidism and ophthalmopathy. TCRdb re-called the multiplex PCR reads through MiXCR, storing one row per CDR3 protein. Here the sample spans 620,000 or so distinct CDR3 sequences, about 15% being singletons. Source material: blood. These receptors originate from a woman aged 50 to 60 with Graves' ophthalmopathy. CDR3s include the opening cysteine and the closing phenylalanine or tryptophan. D genes are given only for firm matches. Only some rows state a clone size, as once, few, many or a class for expanded clones.

J,D,V,size,CDR3,DNA
TRBJ2-2,-,TRBV18,-,CASSPRTLGTGELFF,TGTGCCAGCTCACCGAGGACGCTCGGGACCGGGGAGCTGTTTTTT
TRBJ1-5,-,TRBV10-3,many,CAISESLGGNNQPQHF,TGTGCCATCAGTGAGTCTTTAGGAGGGAACAATCAGCCCCAGCATTTT
TRBJ2-1,TRBD2,TRBV27,many,CASRVAGSYNEQFF,TGTGCCAGCAGAGTAGCGGGTTCCTACAATGAGCAGTTCTTC
TRBJ2-2,-,TRBV6-2/TRBV6-3,-,CASSYQVTSFTGELFF,TGTGCCAGCAGTTACCAGGTCACTAGCTTTACCGGGGAGCTGTTTTTT
TRBJ2-1,-,TRBV24-1,many,CATSDLGSYNEQFF,TGTGCCACCAGTGATTTGGGCTCCTACAATGAGCAGTTCTTC
TRBJ2-3,TRBD2,TRBV20-1,many,CSARVPGGKRIDTQYF,TGCAGTGCTAGAGTGCCGGGGGGAAAGAGGATAGATACGCAGTATTTT
TRBJ2-1,TRBD1,TRBV5-1,many,CASSLTTGSGYNEQFF,TGCGCCAGCAGCTTAACGACAGGGAGTGGCTACAATGAGCAGTTCTTC
TRBJ2-5,-,TRBV6-1,-,CASSEQVRETQYF,TGTGCCAGCAGTGAACAGGTCCGGGAGACCCAGTACTTC
TRBJ2-6,TRBD2,TRBV20-1,few,CSAMTSQVANVLTF,TGCAGTGCTATGACTAGCCAGGTGGCCAACGTCCTGACTTTC
TRBJ2-3,TRBD2,TRBV4-3,-,CASSPVSGSSTDTQYF,TGCGCCAGCAGCCCAGTTAGCGGGAGTAGCACAGATACGCAGTATTTT
TRBJ2-2,-,TRBV19,-,CAMGFAGELFF,TGTGCCATGGGGTTTGCCGGGGAGCTGTTTTTT
TRBJ2-7,TRBD2,TRBV5-1,-,CASSWGLAGGSFGHEQYF,TGCGCCAGCAGCTGGGGACTAGCGGGAGGTAGTTTTGGCCACGAGCAGTACTTC
TRBJ2-7,TRBD1,TRBV5-1,many,CASSARGPHRGEQYF,TGCGCCAGCAGCGCCAGGGGGCCCCACCGTGGAGAGCAGTACTTC
TRBJ1-1,-,TRBV2,many,CASSEARWLLTGRTEAFF,TGTGCCAGCAGTGAAGCGCGGTGGCTTTTAACGGGGCGCACTGAAGCTTTCTTT
TRBJ2-5,TRBD1,TRBV11-3,-,CASSAGTEETQYF,TGTGCCAGCAGCGCCGGGACAGAAGAGACCCAGTACTTC
TRBJ2-7,TRBD2,TRBV3-1,many,CASTRTSVSYEQYF,TGTGCCAGCACCCGGACTAGCGTCTCCTACGAGCAGTACTTC
TRBJ2-1,-,TRBV28,many,CASSWGGEQFF,TGTGCCAGCAGTTGGGGTGGTGAGCAGTTCTTC
TRBJ2-3,-,TRBV5-1,few,CASSLAISQTDTQYF,TGCGCCAGCAGCTTGGCCATTTCGCAGACAGATACGCAGTATTTT
TRBJ2-1,TRBD2,TRBV5-1,many,CASSFSSGTLNEQFF,TGCGCCAGCAGCTTTAGCAGCGGGACTCTTAATGAGCAGTTCTTC
TRBJ1-1,-,TRBV27,many,CASSRWVGMNTEAFF,TGTGCCAGCAGCCGGTGGGTAGGGATGAACACTGAAGCTTTCTTT
TRBJ2-2,-,TRBV11-2,few,CASSSGQGDFLRDNTGELFF,TGTGCCAGCAGCTCGGGCCAGGGGGATTTTTTGCGGGATAACACCGGGGAGCTGTTTTTT
TRBJ2-3,TRBD2,TRBV7-8,many,CASSTPGSGGYTQYF,TGTGCCAGCAGCACCCCGGGTAGCGGGGGTTATACGCAGTATTTT
TRBJ1-1,-,TRBV6-1,many,CASTPSLENTEAFF,TGTGCCAGCACCCCTAGTTTGGAGAACACTGAAGCTTTCTTT
TRBJ2-1,-,TRBV20-1,many,CSARAPSYNEQFF,TGCAGTGCTAGGGCGCCCTCCTACAATGAGCAGTTCTTC